Shown below are 17 T cell receptor beta chains from a single sample sequenced in a study of CD8 T cells in Susac syndrome. RNA, at about 0.5 to 1 ug, was reverse transcribed with random hexamers. Via MiXCR, TCRdb re-called the immunoSEQ multiplex PCR reads, giving one row per CDR3 protein. Of fewer than 150,000 distinct CDR3 sequences listed, about 96% are singletons. Input material: CD4+ T cells from PBMCs. The source is a human donor in good health.

This chain joins TRBV3-1 and TRBJ2-2; 9 positions agree with TRBD2. Per the germline V gene, CDR1 is LGHDT and CDR2 is YNNKEL (reference sequence). Trimming cost V 6 bases and J 6 bases; bases outside gene matches: 2. The CDR3 has 13 residues. The CDR3 loop is CASSSGSPGELFF. The CDR3 DNA follows: TGTGCCAGCAGTAGCGGGAGCCCCGGGGAGCTGTTTTTT. Full variable domain (remainder filled in from reference TRBV3-1 and TRBJ2-2): DTAVSQTPKYLVTQMGNDKSIKCEQNLGHDTMYWYKQDSKKFLKIMFSYNNKELIINETVPNRFSPKSPDKAHLNLHINSLELGDSAVYFCASSSGSPGELFFGEGSRLTVL.

The CDR3 sequence: CASSPPTSGSRGIQYF. Here the CDR3 DNA reads TGTGCCAGCTCACCACCGACTAGCGGGAGTAGGGGCATTCAGTACTTC. The chain recombines TRBV18 with TRBJ2-4; 12 bases align to TRBD2. J lost 9 bases, V lost 0 bases, and 6 bases had no gene match. From germline, CDR1 is KGHSH and CDR2 LQKENI. The CDR3 loop spans 16 amino acids. Together with reference TRBV18 and TRBJ2-4, the CDR3 gives the full variable domain: NAGVMQNPRHLVRRRGQEARLRCSPMKGHSHVYWYRQLPEEGLKFMVYLQKENIIDESGMPKERFSAEFPKEGPSILRIQQVVRGDSAAYFCASSPPTSGSRGIQYFGAGTRLSVL.

The chain recombines TRBV7-9 with TRBJ2-1, with 12 bases fitting TRBD2. CDR3 size: 16 residues. Germline CDR1 SEHNR, CDR2 FQNEAQ (reference sequence). V dropped 5 bases and J dropped 8; count of bases not matched to a gene: 10. CDR3 loop: CASSPGRLAGEDEQFF. The CDR3 bases are TGTGCCAGCAGCCCCGGACGACTAGCGGGAGAGGATGAGCAGTTCTTC.

This chain joins TRBV12-3 or TRBV12-4 and TRBJ1-5; no reliable D call. V dropped 5 bases and J dropped 4 bases, with 18 bases sitting between them. CDR3 length: 16 residues. CDR3 loop: CASSLDSARSNQPQHF. Written as DNA, the CDR3 is TGTGCCAGCAGTCTCGATTCGGCACGGTCAAATCAGCCCCAGCATTTT.

J is TRBJ2-4 and V is TRBV6-2 or TRBV6-3; D not certain. The germline gives CDR1 MNHEY, CDR2 SVGEGT. The CDR3 is made up of 14 amino acids. The V end was cut by 3 bases, the J end by 0 bases, with 6 bases between. The CDR3 DNA reads TGTGCCAGCAGTTATCGACTAGCCAAAAACATTCAGTACTTC. Encoded protein: CASSYRLAKNIQYF.

The chain joins TRBV25-1 to TRBJ2-2; the D is unclear. With 7 bases removed from V and 3 bases from J, the gap between germline ends came to 6 bases. The CDR3 contains 12 residues. Germline CDR1 MGHDK, CDR2 SYGVNS. CDR3 loop: CASIEDTGELFF. The CDR3 region has the DNA TGTGCCAGCATTGAGGACACCGGGGAGCTGTTTTTT. Full variable domain (remainder filled in from reference TRBV25-1 and TRBJ2-2): EADIYQTPRYLVIGTGKKITLECSQTMGHDKMYWYQQDPGMELHLIHYSYGVNSTEKGDLSSESTVSRIRTEHFPLTLESARPSHTSQYLCASIEDTGELFFGEGSRLTVL.

The chain carries TRBV29-1 and TRBJ1-5, with D unclear. Germline V CDR1 and CDR2: SQVTM, ANQGSEA. V gave up 4 bases and J gave up 3 bases, with 7 bases separating them. The CDR3 is 12 amino acids. This CDR3 reads CSVAGPNQPQHF. The CDR3 DNA reads TGCAGCGTTGCCGGCCCCAATCAGCCCCAGCATTTT.

The V call is TRBV7-2, the J call TRBJ2-7; 8 nucleotides align to TRBD1. The V gene end was trimmed by 3 bases and the J gene end by 2 bases; junction bases not matched to a gene: 6. The V gene's germline CDR1 is SGHTA and CDR2 FQGNSA. This CDR3 has 15 amino acids. Written as DNA, the CDR3 is TGTGCCAGCAGCTTCACCGGGACAGGAGCCTACGAGCAGTACTTC. This sequence encodes CASSFTGTGAYEQYF.

The chain has TRBV5-4 and TRBJ2-7, with 9 bases matching TRBD1. Germline lookup yields CDR1 SGHNT and CDR2 YYREEE (reference sequence). The CDR3 loop spans 15 amino acids. V gave up 2 bases and J gave up 4 bases; unmatched junction bases: 7. The CDR3 loop is CASSFKGQGRYEQYF. The CDR3 DNA reads TGTGCCAGCAGCTTCAAAGGACAGGGGCGATACGAGCAGTACTTC. The variable domain in full, completed from reference TRBV5-4 and TRBJ2-7, reads ETGVTQSPTHLIKTRGQQVTLRCSSQSGHNTVSWYQQALGQGPQFIFQYYREEENGRGNFPPRFSGLQFPNYSSELNVNALELDDSALYLCASSFKGQGRYEQYFGPGTRLTVT.

The rearrangement links TRBV5-6 to TRBJ1-2; D is ambiguous. Germline CDR1 reads SGHDT; CDR2 reads YYEEEE. V lost 2 bases to trimming and J lost 0 bases, with 2 bases between them. CDR3 length equals 12 residues. The CDR3 loop is CASSLTNYGYTF. For the CDR3, the DNA is TGTGCCAGCAGCTTAACTAACTATGGCTACACCTTC.

V gene TRBV5-1 combines with J gene TRBJ2-7; D gene unclear. The CDR3 runs to 13 residues. CDR1 is SGHRS, CDR2 YFSETQ, per germline. Between the trimmed V and J ends, which lost 1 base and 4 bases, there was a span of 9 bases. CDR3 residues: CASSLKGNYEQYF. The CDR3 DNA sequence: TGCGCCAGCAGCTTGAAAGGGAATTACGAGCAGTACTTC.

This clonotype has a single count. This rearrangement joins TRBV18 to TRBJ2-7, with 7 bases that match TRBD1. The V segment lost 2 bases and the J segment 2 bases; nucleotides outside the gene matches: 3. CDR1 is KGHSH, CDR2 LQKENI, per germline. The CDR3 length is 14 residues. The CDR3 region is CASSPWGTAYEQYF. DNA for the CDR3: TGTGCCAGCTCACCATGGGGGACAGCCTACGAGCAGTACTTC. Based on the CDR3 plus reference TRBV18 and TRBJ2-7, the full variable domain is NAGVMQNPRHLVRRRGQEARLRCSPMKGHSHVYWYRQLPEEGLKFMVYLQKENIIDESGMPKERFSAEFPKEGPSILRIQQVVRGDSAAYFCASSPWGTAYEQYFGPGTRLTVT.

The J gene is TRBJ2-5, the V gene TRBV6-1, with D hard to call. The CDR3 is 16 amino acids. The germline gives CDR1 MNHNS, CDR2 SASEGT. With 0 bases removed from V and 1 base from J, the gap between germline ends came to 12 bases. Here the CDR3 reads CASSEAPRNPQETQYF. In DNA, the CDR3 is TGTGCCAGCAGTGAAGCACCCAGGAATCCCCAAGAGACCCAGTACTTC.

This clonotype was detected a few times. This chain joins TRBV29-1 and TRBJ1-1, with D unclear. V was pared by 4 bases and J by 5 bases, with 11 bases between. The germline V gene has CDR1 SQVTM and CDR2 ANQGSEA. CDR3 length: 12 residues. The CDR3 DNA is TGCAGCGTTGGAAGGTTCGAGACTGAAGCTTTCTTT. It is translated as CSVGRFETEAFF.

V and J are TRBV6-6 and TRBJ1-1, with D uncertain. Germline CDR1 and CDR2: MNHNY and SVGAGI (reference sequence). The CDR3 loop spans 12 amino acids. With 6 bases removed from V and 6 bases from J, the gap between germline ends came to 11 bases. The CDR3 coding sequence is TGTGCCAGCAGGGTGGAGCTCCCTGAAGCTTTCTTT. This translates into CASRVELPEAFF.

The sample holds a few counts of this clonotype. The gene calls are TRBV29-1 and TRBJ2-4, with D perhaps matching TRBD2 (6 bases). V dropped 1 base and J dropped 1 base, with 11 bases sitting between them. There are 15 residues in the CDR3. Germline CDR1 is SQVTM and CDR2 is ANQGSEA. Here the CDR3 reads CSVEVGDSAKNIQYF. The CDR3 coding sequence is TGCAGCGTTGAAGTTGGGGACTCCGCCAAAAACATTCAGTACTTC.

The chain joins TRBV12-3 or TRBV12-4 to TRBJ2-7, with D possibly TRBD1 on 7 matching bases. This CDR3 spans 15 amino acids. The germline V and J ends were trimmed by 3 bases and 3 bases, with 15 bases remaining between them. The CDR3 sequence is CASSFGQGGRYEQYF. The CDR3 region has the DNA TGTGCCAGCAGTTTCGGGCAGGGGGGACGCTACGAGCAGTACTTC.